The 28 T cell receptor beta chains below come from one sample, sequenced in a study of vaccination effects on CD4 cells after COVID-19. CD4+ T cells specific for antigen were expanded with viral peptide pools by the ViraFEST assay before sequencing. Following an approximately 9-day culture, CD4+ T cells were purified. Nucleocapsid antibodies stayed negative before and after vaccination, showing no earlier SARS-CoV-2 infection. Their cognate antigens are unknown. Profiled with immunoSEQ multiplex PCR; TCRdb holds only in-frame clones, not every one. Of fewer than 85,000 clones in the sample, about 79% are singletons; the top ten hold 10% to 13%. Sequenced here: CD4+ T cells from PBMCs cultured with SARS-CoV-2 spike peptides, sampled before COVID-19 vaccination. The origin of the receptors is a human donor who received a COVID-19 vaccine.

This chain uses TRBV18 with TRBJ1-4; D is unclear. The CDR3 consists of 14 residues. The V and J ends lost 0 bases and 7 bases respectively, with 9 bases between them. Germline values: CDR1 KGHSH, CDR2 LQKENI. The CDR3 protein is CASSPPSAREKLFF. In DNA, the CDR3 is TGTGCCAGCTCACCACCGTCCGCCCGTGAAAAACTGTTTTTT.

The chain employs TRBV6-4 and TRBJ1-2; unclear D gene. Germline assignment: CDR1 MRHNA and CDR2 SNTAGT. Between the trimmed V and J ends, which lost 5 bases and 3 bases, there was a span of 7 bases. This CDR3 is built from 12 residues. CDR3 amino acids: CASSSGDYGYTF. The CDR3 coding sequence is TGTGCCAGCAGTTCTGGGGACTATGGCTACACCTTC.

The chain recombines TRBV6-1 with TRBJ1-4, with 8 positions matching TRBD1. Per the germline V gene, CDR1 is MNHNS and CDR2 is SASEGT. The CDR3 loop spans 15 amino acids. V lost 1 base to trimming and J lost 5 bases; unmatched junction nucleotides: 3. The CDR3 DNA follows: TGTGCCAGCAGTGAAGGACAGGGGAGGAATGAAAAACTGTTTTTT. Encoded protein: CASSEGQGRNEKLFF.

The chain uses TRBV2 and TRBJ2-5; no clear D. The CDR3 runs to 13 residues. The germline V gene encodes CDR1 SNHLY and CDR2 FYNNEI. V lost 4 bases, J lost 0 bases, and 6 bases lay in between. This CDR3 reads CASSARYQETQYF. The CDR3 DNA reads as TGTGCCAGCAGTGCCAGGTACCAAGAGACCCAGTACTTC. Looking up the rest from reference TRBV2 and TRBJ2-5 gives the full variable domain: EPEVTQTPSHQVTQMGQEVILRCVPISNHLYFYWYRQILGQKVEFLVSFYNNEISEKSEIFDDQFSVERPDGSNFTLKIRSTKLEDSAMYFCASSARYQETQYFGPGTRLLVL.

V and J are TRBV28 and TRBJ2-2, with 9 positions matching TRBD2. The V and J ends lost 10 bases and 1 base, in that order; junction bases with no gene match: 4. The length of the CDR3 is 14 residues. Germline values: CDR1 MDHEN, CDR2 SYDVKM. Here the CDR3 reads CATLAGLNTGELFF. CDR3 bases: TGTGCCACCCTAGCGGGGCTGAACACCGGGGAGCTGTTTTTT.

The V and J genes are TRBV12-3 or TRBV12-4 and TRBJ2-7, with D possibly being TRBD2 (5 bases). The CDR3 runs to 11 residues. V was cut by 8 bases and J by 5 bases, with 10 bases left in between. This CDR3 reads CASGGFHEQYV. The CDR3 region has the DNA TGTGCCAGCGGAGGTTTTCACGAGCAGTACGTC.

This chain joins TRBV3-1 (or the pseudogene TRBV3-2) and TRBJ2-1; D possibly corresponds to TRBD1 (7 bases). The CDR3 extends over 17 amino acids. The V end lost 0 bases, the J end lost 1 base, and 13 bases lay between the germline ends. From germline, CDR1 is LGHDT and CDR2 YNNKEL (reference sequence). CDR3 sequence reads: CASSQDRGTSSYNEQFF. As DNA, the CDR3 is TGTGCCAGCAGCCAAGACAGGGGGACTTCGTCCTACAATGAGCAGTTCTTC.

This sequence joins TRBV18 and TRBJ2-7; TRBD1 matches 7 bases. Germline CDR1 reads KGHSH; CDR2 reads LQKENI. CDR3 length: 13 residues. Germline trimming cut 4 bases from V and 7 bases from J; bases unmatched to any gene: 7. CDR3 nucleotide sequence: TGTGCCAGCTCACTCGCAGGGGGTGGGGAGCAGTACGTC. This codes for CASSLAGGGEQYV.

The gene calls are TRBV10-1 and TRBJ2-1; the match to TRBD2 covers 8 bases. Germline CDR1 and CDR2: WNHNN and SYGVQD (reference sequence). The J segment lost 3 bases and the V segment lost 4 bases, leaving 8 bases of the junction unmatched. The CDR3 loop spans 16 amino acids. CDR3 loop: CASSGVPGGLYNEQFF. DNA for the CDR3: TGCGCCAGCAGTGGGGTTCCGGGGGGGCTCTACAATGAGCAGTTCTTC.

The J gene is TRBJ2-5, the V gene TRBV5-1; TRBD1 matches 8 bases. Looked up from germline, CDR1 is SGHRS and CDR2 is YFSETQ. V gave up 0 bases and J gave up 5 bases; unmatched junction bases: 3. The CDR3 sequence is 14 residues long. CDR3 loop: CASSLDRGSETQYF. The CDR3 region has the DNA TGCGCCAGCAGCTTGGACAGGGGGTCGGAGACCCAGTACTTC.

J is TRBJ2-5 and V is TRBV6-5; TRBD1 aligns across 8 bases. The CDR3 is 16 residues long. V dropped 4 bases and J dropped 4; count of bases not matched to a gene: 11. The germline V gene encodes CDR1 MNHEY and CDR2 SVGAGI. CDR3 loop: CASSSLTGEWGETQYF. The CDR3 DNA follows: TGTGCCAGCAGTTCCCTGACAGGGGAATGGGGAGAGACCCAGTACTTC.

The V gene is TRBV5-4, the J gene TRBJ1-2; D unclear. CDR3 length: 15 amino acids. V lost 4 bases and J 4 bases, leaving 17 bases between the germline ends. Germline CDR1 reads SGHNT; CDR2 reads YYREEE (reference sequence). Here the CDR3 reads CASSDSGRLSYGYTF. The CDR3, as DNA: TGTGCCAGCAGCGACTCTGGCAGACTCTCCTATGGCTACACCTTC.

The chain combines TRBV19 with TRBJ1-6; 8 nucleotides agree with TRBD1. Germline V gene data show CDR1 as LNHDA and CDR2 as SQIVND (reference sequence). Trimming cost V 7 bases and J 4 bases; bases outside gene matches: 3. The CDR3 spans 14 residues. CDR3 sequence reads: CASNTGGYNSPLHF. Here the CDR3 DNA reads TGTGCCAGTAATACAGGGGGTTATAATTCACCCCTCCACTTT.

The chain couples TRBV21-1 to TRBJ1-2; the D call TRBD1 from the table was never checked on the DNA. TRBV21-1 corresponds to a pseudogene. CDR3 size: 16 residues. CDR3 loop: CASSKRDRGTDYGYTF. As DNA, the CDR3 is TGTGCCAGCAGCAAACGGGACAGGGGTACCGACTATGGCTACACCTTC.

V usage is TRBV5-1 and J usage is TRBJ1-2; TRBD1 is a possible D gene (6 bases). Germline V CDR1 and CDR2: SGHRS, YFSETQ. V lost 3 bases and J 1 base, leaving 7 bases between the germline ends. The CDR3 consists of 13 residues. The CDR3 protein is CASSWTDNYGYTF. The CDR3 nucleotides read TGCGCCAGCAGCTGGACAGATAACTATGGCTACACCTTC.

The V and J genes are TRBV18 and TRBJ1-1, with no clear D. Trimming left V 0 bases short and J 5 bases short, with 13 bases between. Germline-derived CDR1 and CDR2 are KGHSH and LQKENI. The CDR3 has 15 amino acids. The CDR3 sequence is CASSPPAAGETEAFF. The CDR3 DNA is TGTGCCAGCTCACCACCGGCGGCCGGGGAGACTGAAGCTTTCTTT.

This clone was observed once. The V call is TRBV6-1, the J call TRBJ2-1; possible D gene TRBD1, 6 bases. There are 11 residues in the CDR3. The V end was cut by 3 bases, the J end by 16 bases, with 13 bases between. From germline, CDR1 is MNHNS and CDR2 SASEGT. The CDR3 loop reads CASSDDRRRFF. In DNA form, the CDR3 reads TGTGCCAGCAGTGACGACAGGCGCCGCTTCTTC.

The chain combines TRBV30 with TRBJ2-3, with D perhaps TRBD1 or TRBD2 (5 bases each). This CDR3 is 16 amino acids long. Germline lookup yields CDR1 GTSNPN and CDR2 SVGIG (reference sequence). Deletions cut 4 bases from V and 7 bases from J, with 24 bases between. Here the CDR3 reads CAWTFRDGFLANTQYF. The CDR3 coding sequence is TGTGCCTGGACCTTCCGGGACGGTTTTCTCGCGAATACGCAGTATTTT.

The rearrangement links TRBV5-6 to TRBJ2-7; 7 nucleotides align to TRBD2. The CDR3 loop spans 16 amino acids. From germline, CDR1 is SGHDT and CDR2 YYEEEE. V shed 2 bases and J 2 bases; nucleotides not matched to a gene: 10. In DNA, the CDR3 is TGTGCCAGCAGCTTCGTCTGGCGGGGGAGGACCTACGAGCAGTACGTC. It translates to CASSFVWRGRTYEQYV.

The chain combines TRBV3-1 (or the pseudogene TRBV3-2) with TRBJ2-7, with 7 bases lining up with TRBD1. CDR3 length equals 14 residues. The germline gives CDR1 LGHDT, CDR2 YNNKEL (reference sequence). The junction had 9 bases not matched to a gene; V was cut back by 4 bases and J by 6 bases. CDR3 loop: CASSRGKGAIEQYV. The CDR3 nucleotides are TGTGCCAGCAGCCGAGGAAAGGGGGCTATCGAGCAGTACGTC.

V is TRBV28 and J is TRBJ2-7; the match to TRBD1 covers 9 bases. The germline gives CDR1 MDHEN, CDR2 SYDVKM. V was pared by 2 bases and J by 2 bases, with 4 bases of the junction left unmatched. This CDR3 contains 15 residues. In nucleotides, the CDR3 is TGTGCCAGCAGTTTAGGGACAGGGTCGACCTACGAGCAGTACGTC. Its translation: CASSLGTGSTYEQYV.

V gene TRBV6-5 combines with J gene TRBJ1-4; D is perhaps TRBD1 (6 bases). The CDR3 contains 14 residues. Trimming shortened V by 7 bases and J by 2 bases, and 11 bases separated the two germline ends. Germline V lookup: CDR1 MNHEY, CDR2 SVGAGI. The CDR3 sequence is CASTRGGTNEKLFF. Written as DNA, the CDR3 is TGTGCCAGCACCAGGGGCGGTACTAATGAAAAACTGTTTTTT.

This clone was found a few times. V and J are TRBV19 and TRBJ1-5; a possible D gene is TRBD1 (5 bases). Trimming shortened V by 3 bases and J by 2 bases, and 14 bases separated the two germline ends. Germline V gene lookup returns CDR1 LNHDA and CDR2 SQIVND (reference sequence). This CDR3 is built from 16 residues. CDR3 in amino acids: CASSIWAGYGNQPQHF. For the CDR3, the DNA is TGTGCCAGTAGTATCTGGGCAGGGTATGGCAATCAGCCCCAGCATTTT.

This rearrangement joins TRBV29-1 to TRBJ1-1, with a possible D match to TRBD1 (5 bases). The CDR3 length is 13 residues. V lost 1 base and J lost 0, with 6 bases in between. Germline V CDR1 and CDR2: SQVTM, ANQGSEA. The CDR3 region is CSVEGQMNTEAFF. For the CDR3, the DNA is TGCAGCGTTGAAGGACAGATGAACACTGAAGCTTTCTTT.

V and J are TRBV18 and TRBJ2-1, with D tentatively TRBD2 (6 bases). CDR3 length: 12 amino acids. Germline V gene data show CDR1 as KGHSH and CDR2 as LQKENI. The germline V and J ends were trimmed by 3 bases and 9 bases, with 9 bases remaining between them. In DNA form, the CDR3 reads TGTGCCAGCTCACCCCAAGCGGGTGAGCAGTTCTTC. As protein: CASSPQAGEQFF.

This clone was seen a handful of times. The rearrangement joins TRBV19 to TRBJ1-5, with D unclear. The germline V gene encodes CDR1 LNHDA and CDR2 SQIVND (reference sequence). Trimming pared 5 bases from V and 4 bases from J, leaving 6 bases between. CDR3 length equals 12 residues. In nucleotides, the CDR3 is TGTGCCAGTAGTGACGGGAATCAGCCCCAGCATTTT. This gives the protein CASSDGNQPQHF.

The V gene is TRBV9, the J gene TRBJ1-3, with D hard to call. The V end was cut by 4 bases, the J end by 0 bases, with 11 bases between. Germline loops: CDR1 SGDLS, CDR2 YYNGEE. The CDR3 has 15 amino acids. CDR3 in amino acids: CASSPGLGSGNTIYF. The CDR3 DNA reads as TGTGCCAGCAGCCCAGGCCTGGGCTCTGGAAACACCATATATTTT.

This clone was picked up one time. This chain joins TRBV5-1 and TRBJ2-3; perhaps TRBD2 as D (6 bases). V lost 4 bases and J lost 2, with 17 bases in between. There are 16 residues in the CDR3. Germline V lookup: CDR1 SGHRS, CDR2 YFSETQ. The CDR3 coding sequence is TGCGCCAGCAGCCGGGGCTCAGCGGGCTACACAGATACGCAGTATTTT. Residues: CASSRGSAGYTDTQYF.